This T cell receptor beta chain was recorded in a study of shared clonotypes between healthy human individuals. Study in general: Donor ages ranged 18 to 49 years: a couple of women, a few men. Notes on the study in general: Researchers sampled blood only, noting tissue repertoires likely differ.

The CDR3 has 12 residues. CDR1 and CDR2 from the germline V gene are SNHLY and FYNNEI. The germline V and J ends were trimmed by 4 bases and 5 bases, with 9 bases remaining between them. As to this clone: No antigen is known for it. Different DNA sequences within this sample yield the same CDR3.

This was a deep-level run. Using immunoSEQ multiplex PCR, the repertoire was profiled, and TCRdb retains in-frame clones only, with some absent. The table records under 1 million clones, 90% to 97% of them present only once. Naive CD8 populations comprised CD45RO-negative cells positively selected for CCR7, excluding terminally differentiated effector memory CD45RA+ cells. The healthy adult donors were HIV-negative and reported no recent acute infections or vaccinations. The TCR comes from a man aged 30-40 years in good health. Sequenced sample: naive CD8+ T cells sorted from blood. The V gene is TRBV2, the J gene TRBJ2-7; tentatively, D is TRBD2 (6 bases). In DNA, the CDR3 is TGTGCCAGCAGTGGCGGGGAAAACGAGCAGTACTTC. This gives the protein CASSGGENEQYF. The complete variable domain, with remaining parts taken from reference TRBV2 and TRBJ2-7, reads EPEVTQTPSHQVTQMGQEVILRCVPISNHLYFYWYRQILGQKVEFLVSFYNNEISEKSEIFDDQFSVERPDGSNFTLKIRSTKLEDSAMYFCASSGGENEQYFGPGTRLTVT.